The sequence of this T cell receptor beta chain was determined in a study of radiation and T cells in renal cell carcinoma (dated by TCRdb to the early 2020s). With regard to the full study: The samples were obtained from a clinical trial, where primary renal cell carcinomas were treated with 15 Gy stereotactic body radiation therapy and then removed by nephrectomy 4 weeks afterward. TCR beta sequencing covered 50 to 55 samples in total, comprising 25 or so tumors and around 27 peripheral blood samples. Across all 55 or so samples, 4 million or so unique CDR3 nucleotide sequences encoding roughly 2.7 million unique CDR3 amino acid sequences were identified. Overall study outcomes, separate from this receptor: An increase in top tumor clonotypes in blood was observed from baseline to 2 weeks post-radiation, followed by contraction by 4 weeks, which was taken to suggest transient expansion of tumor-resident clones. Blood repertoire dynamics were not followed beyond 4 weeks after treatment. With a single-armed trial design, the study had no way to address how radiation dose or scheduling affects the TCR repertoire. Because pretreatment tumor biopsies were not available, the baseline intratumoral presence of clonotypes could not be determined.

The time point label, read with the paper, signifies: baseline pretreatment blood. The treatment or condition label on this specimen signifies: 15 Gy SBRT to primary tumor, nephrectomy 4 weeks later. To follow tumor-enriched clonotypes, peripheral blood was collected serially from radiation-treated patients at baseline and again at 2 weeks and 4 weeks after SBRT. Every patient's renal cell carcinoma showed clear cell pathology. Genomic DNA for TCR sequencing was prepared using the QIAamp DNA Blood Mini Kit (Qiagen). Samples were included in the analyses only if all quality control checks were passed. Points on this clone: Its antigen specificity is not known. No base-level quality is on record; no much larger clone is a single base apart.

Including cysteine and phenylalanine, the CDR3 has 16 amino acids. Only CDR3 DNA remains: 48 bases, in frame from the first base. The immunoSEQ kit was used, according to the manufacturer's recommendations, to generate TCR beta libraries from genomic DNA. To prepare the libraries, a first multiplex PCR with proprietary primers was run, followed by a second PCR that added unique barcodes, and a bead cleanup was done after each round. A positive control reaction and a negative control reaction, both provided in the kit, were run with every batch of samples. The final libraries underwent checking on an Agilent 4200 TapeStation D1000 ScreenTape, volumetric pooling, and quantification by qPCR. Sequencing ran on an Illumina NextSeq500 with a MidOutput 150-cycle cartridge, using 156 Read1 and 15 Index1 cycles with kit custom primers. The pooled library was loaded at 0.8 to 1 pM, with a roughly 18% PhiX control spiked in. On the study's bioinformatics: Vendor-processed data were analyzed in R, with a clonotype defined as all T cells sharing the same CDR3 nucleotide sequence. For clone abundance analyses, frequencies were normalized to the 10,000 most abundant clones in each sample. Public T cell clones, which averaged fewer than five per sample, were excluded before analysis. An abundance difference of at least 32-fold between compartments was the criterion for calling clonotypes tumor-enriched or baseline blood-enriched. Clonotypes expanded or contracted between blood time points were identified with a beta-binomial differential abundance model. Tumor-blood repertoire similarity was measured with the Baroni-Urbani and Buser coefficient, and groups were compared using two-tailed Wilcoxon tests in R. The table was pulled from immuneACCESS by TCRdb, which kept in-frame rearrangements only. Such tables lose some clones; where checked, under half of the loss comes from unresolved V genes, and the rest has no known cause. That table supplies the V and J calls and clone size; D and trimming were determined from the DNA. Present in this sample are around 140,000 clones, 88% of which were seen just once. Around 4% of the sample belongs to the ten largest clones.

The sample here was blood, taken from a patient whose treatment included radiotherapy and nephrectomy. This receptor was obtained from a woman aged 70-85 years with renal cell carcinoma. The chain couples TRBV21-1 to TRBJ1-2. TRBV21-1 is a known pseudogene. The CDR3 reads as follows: CASSTSRDGGSYGYAF. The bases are TGTGCCAGCAGCACTAGCCGGGACGGCGGCTCCTATGGCTACGCCTTC.